These 27 T cell receptor beta chains originate from one sample sequenced in a study of T cell responses to AZD1222 COVID-19 vaccine. Produced via immunoSEQ multiplex PCR; TCRdb's table is partial and in-frame only. The data hold around 100,000 clones, with 80% to 95% observed a single time. The material was peripheral blood, obtained on day 0 of AZD1222 vaccination. These receptors originate from an adult in good health.

V usage is TRBV19 and J usage is TRBJ2-6; 8 nucleotides match TRBD2. This CDR3 has 16 residues. V lost 3 bases and J lost 1; bases outside the gene matches: 2. The germline V gene encodes CDR1 LNHDA and CDR2 SQIVND (reference sequence). CDR3 bases: TGTGCCAGTAGTATTACTAGCGGTTCTGGGGCCAACGTCCTGACTTTC. Its translation is CASSITSGSGANVLTF.

This chain uses TRBV5-1 with TRBJ2-4, with a possible D match to TRBD2 (5 bases). Trimming took 1 base from V and 8 from J, leaving 13 bases between them. The length of the CDR3 is 14 residues. Germline V lookup: CDR1 SGHRS, CDR2 YFSETQ. DNA for the CDR3: TGCGCCAGCAGCTTGACGTCCTTGGAGGACATTCAGTACTTC. It yields the protein CASSLTSLEDIQYF.

The chain employs TRBV5-1 and TRBJ2-7; 9 bases match TRBD2. The V and J ends lost 2 bases and 5 bases, in that order; junction bases with no gene match: 5. The CDR3 runs 14 residues. Looked up from germline, CDR1 is SGHRS and CDR2 is YFSETQ. The CDR3 DNA sequence: TGCGCCAGCAGCTTTAGCGGGAGTCTGGACGAGCAGTACTTC. Translating gives CASSFSGSLDEQYF.

The V and J genes are TRBV18 and TRBJ1-4, with 9 nucleotides matching TRBD1. Germline V CDR1 and CDR2: KGHSH, LQKENI. CDR3 length equals 14 residues. V trimming: 5 bases; J trimming: 4 bases; junction bases outside the gene matches: 2. The CDR3 spells CASSVGQGNEKLFF. The CDR3 coding sequence is TGTGCCAGCTCAGTGGGACAGGGTAATGAAAAACTGTTTTTT.

This chain connects TRBV28 to TRBJ1-5, with D perhaps TRBD1 (6 bases). This CDR3 is 14 amino acids long. The germline CDR1 and CDR2 sequences are MDHEN and SYDVKM. The germline V and J ends were trimmed by 7 bases and 9 bases, with 19 bases remaining between them. The CDR3, as DNA: TGTGCCAGCAAAGGACAGACAAGGAAATTGCCCCAGCATTTT. Translated: CASKGQTRKLPQHF.

The chain joins TRBV3-1 (or the pseudogene TRBV3-2) to TRBJ1-2; D unresolved. The CDR3 spans 16 residues. Germline V gene sequence: CDR1 LGHDT, CDR2 YNNKEL (reference sequence). V gave up 0 bases and J gave up 8 bases, with 19 bases separating them. DNA for the CDR3: TGTGCCAGCAGCCAAGATGTAGGAGGGAAACGATGGGGCTACACCTTC. Residues: CASSQDVGGKRWGYTF.

The chain uses TRBV7-8 and TRBJ2-1; D gene ambiguous. Germline lookup yields CDR1 SGHVS and CDR2 FQNEAQ. V was trimmed by 5 bases and J by 5 bases, leaving 10 bases between them. This CDR3 comprises 13 residues. CDR3 DNA: TGTGCCAGCAGCCTGGCTGGCCACAATGAGCAGTTCTTC. Its protein is CASSLAGHNEQFF.

The rearrangement uses TRBV28 and TRBJ1-2; TRBD1 matches 9 bases. Germline trimming cut 7 bases from V and 5 bases from J; bases unmatched to any gene: 5. In germline, CDR1 is MDHEN, CDR2 SYDVKM. The CDR3 contains 13 residues. CDR3 in amino acids: CASTEQGAYGYTF. The CDR3 DNA is TGTGCCAGCACCGAACAGGGGGCTTATGGCTACACCTTC.

The gene calls are TRBV28 and TRBJ1-5; a possible D gene is TRBD1 (6 bases). Germline CDR1 is MDHEN and CDR2 is SYDVKM. V was shortened by 2 bases and J by 5 bases, with 13 bases between the two germline ends. This CDR3 is built from 15 residues. CDR3 sequence reads: CASSLRGSDYQPQHF. The CDR3 coding sequence is TGTGCCAGCAGTTTAAGGGGGTCAGACTATCAGCCCCAGCATTTT.

The chain recombines TRBV5-1 with TRBJ1-3, with D possibly matching TRBD1 (6 bases). Germline CDR1 SGHRS, CDR2 YFSETQ. CDR3 length equals 22 residues. Trimming took off 3 bases at V and 4 bases at J, with 35 bases between the two ends. As DNA, the CDR3 is TGCGCCAGCAGCTCGTACCCCGGGACAAGGGGCATAAGCACCCTCCTAGGAAACACCATATATTTT. Translation gives CASSSYPGTRGISTLLGNTIYF.

The V call is TRBV19, the J call TRBJ1-1; D is undetermined. Per germline, CDR1 LNHDA and CDR2 SQIVND (reference sequence). Between the trimmed V and J ends, which lost 6 bases and 3 bases, there was a span of 20 bases. The CDR3 has 16 amino acids. The CDR3 loop is CASSQNRVRLDTEAFF. For the CDR3, the DNA is TGTGCCAGTAGCCAGAACCGGGTGAGGCTTGACACTGAAGCTTTCTTT. The full variable domain, in which reference TRBV19 and TRBJ1-1 provide the parts outside the CDR3, is DGGITQSPKYLFRKEGQNVTLSCEQNLNHDAMYWYRQDPGQGLRLIYYSQIVNDFQKGDIAEGYSVSREKKESFPLTVTSAQKNPTAFYLCASSQNRVRLDTEAFFGQGTRLTVV.

The chain is built from TRBV9 and TRBJ1-6, with 7 bases identical to TRBD1. This CDR3 comprises 14 residues. The germline gives CDR1 SGDLS, CDR2 YYNGEE. Unmatched junction bases numbered 0, after V lost 1 base and J lost 5 bases. The CDR3 sequence is CASSVTGDNSPLHF. The CDR3 nucleotides are TGTGCCAGCAGCGTAACAGGGGATAATTCACCCCTCCACTTT. The full variable domain, rest sourced from reference TRBV9 and TRBJ1-6, is DSGVTQTPKHLITATGQRVTLRCSPRSGDLSVYWYQQSLDQGLQFLIQYYNGEERAKGNILERFSAQQFPDLHSELNLSSLELGDSALYFCASSVTGDNSPLHFGNGTRLTVT.

J is TRBJ2-2 and V is TRBV28; 9 bases match TRBD1. This CDR3 contains 18 residues. Germline V lookup: CDR1 MDHEN, CDR2 SYDVKM. V lost 7 bases and J lost 4; bases outside the gene matches: 16. CDR3 protein: CASTPAFGGTGTTGELFF. CDR3 DNA: TGTGCCAGCACCCCAGCTTTCGGCGGGACAGGGACCACCGGGGAGCTGTTTTTT.

The chain employs TRBV11-2 and TRBJ2-7; TRBD2 matches 7 bases. The germline gives CDR1 SGHAT, CDR2 FQNNGV. This CDR3 contains 14 residues. V was pared by 5 bases and J by 3 bases, with 7 bases of the junction left unmatched. CDR3 sequence (DNA): TGTGCCAGCAGCCCACGGACTAGTGGCTACGAGCAGTACTTC. Amino acids: CASSPRTSGYEQYF. The complete variable domain, with remaining parts taken from reference TRBV11-2 and TRBJ2-7, reads EAGVAQSPRYKIIEKRQSVAFWCNPISGHATLYWYQQILGQGPKLLIQFQNNGVVDDSQLPKDRFSAERLKGVDSTLKIQPAKLEDSAVYLCASSPRTSGYEQYFGPGTRLTVT.

The chain joins TRBV24-1 to TRBJ2-1; D might be TRBD1 (5 bases). This CDR3 is built from 15 residues. The germline CDR1 and CDR2 sequences are KGHDR and SFDVKD. V was trimmed by 4 bases and J by 5 bases, leaving 14 bases between them. CDR3 residues: CATSDPQTGDNEQFF. CDR3 bases: TGTGCCACCAGTGACCCGCAAACAGGAGACAATGAGCAGTTCTTC.

This chain connects TRBV6-5 to TRBJ2-5; D may be TRBD1 or TRBD2 (6 bases each). This CDR3 has 14 residues. Germline V gene sequence: CDR1 MNHEY, CDR2 SVGAGI. The ends were cut back, 2 bases at V and 5 bases at J, with 12 bases in the middle. This CDR3 is CASSYGGGGETQYF. In DNA, the CDR3 is TGTGCCAGCAGTTACGGAGGGGGTGGTGAGACCCAGTACTTC.

The rearrangement links TRBV7-8 to TRBJ2-7; 11 bases map to TRBD1. With V trimmed by 3 bases and J by 2 bases, 9 bases remained unmatched. The CDR3 runs 17 residues. The germline V gene has CDR1 SGHVS and CDR2 FQNEAQ. The CDR3 is CASSFHSPGQGAYEQYF. CDR3 DNA sequence: TGTGCCAGCAGCTTTCACAGCCCGGGACAGGGGGCCTACGAGCAGTACTTC.

The chain employs TRBV4-1 and TRBJ2-5, with D unresolved. CDR1 and CDR2 (germline): MGHRA, YSYEKL. V was shortened by 0 bases and J by 5 bases, with 7 bases between the two germline ends. The CDR3 is 13 residues long. The CDR3 DNA reads TGCGCCAGCAGCCAAGAATACGGCGAGACCCAGTACTTC. It specifies CASSQEYGETQYF.

The chain carries TRBV19 and TRBJ2-1; 10 nucleotides align to TRBD2. V shed 9 bases and J 6 bases; nucleotides not matched to a gene: 11. The CDR3 extends over 15 amino acids. Germline CDR1 is LNHDA and CDR2 is SQIVND (reference sequence). CDR3 DNA sequence: TGTGCCAGCAACCCTAGCGGGAGCGCGTTCAATGAGCAGTTCTTC. It specifies CASNPSGSAFNEQFF.

This clone was recorded only once. The genes are TRBV27 and TRBJ1-2; D is unresolved. The CDR3 covers 13 residues. The V and J ends lost 5 bases and 4 bases respectively, with 11 bases between them. Germline lookup yields CDR1 MNHEY and CDR2 SMNVEV (reference sequence). In DNA, the CDR3 is TGTGCCAGCAGTCCCCGACGGACCTATGGCTACACCTTC. Translation: CASSPRRTYGYTF.

The chain has TRBV5-6 and TRBJ2-3, with 8 nucleotides matching TRBD2. The V gene end was trimmed by 4 bases and the J gene end by 4 bases; junction bases not matched to a gene: 11. Germline V gives CDR1 SGHDT, CDR2 YYEEEE. The CDR3 has 16 amino acids. CDR3 amino acids: CASSPFGTSGSDTQYF. The DNA for the CDR3 is TGTGCCAGCAGCCCCTTCGGGACTAGTGGATCAGATACGCAGTATTTT.

The V and J genes are TRBV2 and TRBJ2-3, with D uncertain. The V gene lost 3 bases and the J gene lost 5 bases, with 3 bases spanning the gap. The CDR3 loop spans 11 amino acids. CDR1 and CDR2 from the germline V gene are SNHLY and FYNNEI. CDR3 loop: CASSEIDTQYF. The CDR3 region has the DNA TGTGCCAGCAGTGAGATAGATACGCAGTATTTT.

The gene calls are TRBV3-1 (or the pseudogene TRBV3-2) and TRBJ2-1, with 13 bases lining up with TRBD2. The CDR3 loop spans 17 amino acids. J lost 7 bases, V lost 4 bases, and 10 bases had no gene match. Germline lookup yields CDR1 LGHDT and CDR2 YNNKEL (reference sequence). CDR3 loop: CASSLKRTSGSLNEQFF. CDR3 DNA sequence: TGTGCCAGCAGCCTAAAGAGGACTAGCGGGAGCCTGAATGAGCAGTTCTTC.

V is TRBV27 and J is TRBJ2-1; TRBD2 agrees at 9 bases. This CDR3 region has 14 residues. Looked up from germline, CDR1 is MNHEY and CDR2 is SMNVEV (reference sequence). The trim removed 0 bases at V and 10 bases at J, leaving 4 bases unmatched. The CDR3 DNA is TGTGCCAGCAGTTTATCGCGGGAGGGCCGGGAGCAGTTCTTC. It is translated as CASSLSREGREQFF.

V is TRBV27 and J is TRBJ2-3, with 8 positions matching TRBD1. The CDR3 consists of 17 residues. CDR1 and CDR2 from the germline V gene are MNHEY and SMNVEV (reference sequence). V dropped 1 base and J dropped 4; count of bases not matched to a gene: 10. The CDR3 loop reads CASSLWMAGGASDTQYF. CDR3 sequence (DNA): TGTGCCAGCAGTTTATGGATGGCAGGGGGCGCCTCAGATACGCAGTATTTT.

This clone was picked up one time. The chain links TRBV3-1 (or the pseudogene TRBV3-2) to TRBJ2-1, with D uncertain. From germline, CDR1 is LGHDT and CDR2 YNNKEL (reference sequence). Trimming pared 2 bases from V and 7 bases from J, leaving 3 bases between. This CDR3 spans 11 amino acids. CDR3 DNA sequence: TGTGCCAGCAGCCAAACTAATGAGCAGTTCTTC. This gives the protein CASSQTNEQFF.

The rearrangement links TRBV28 to TRBJ1-5; D is unresolved. Trimming shortened V by 3 bases and J by 6 bases, and 12 bases separated the two germline ends. The CDR3 sequence is 14 residues long. Germline values: CDR1 MDHEN, CDR2 SYDVKM. The CDR3, as DNA: TGTGCCAGCAGTTTTCCCCAAGGGTCTCAGCCCCAGCATTTT. Its protein is CASSFPQGSQPQHF.